The clone carrying this T cell receptor (beta chain) was picked up a small number of times. The antigen is undetermined. The length of the CDR3 is 12 residues. Trimming took off 8 bases at V and 6 bases at J, with 13 bases between the two ends. This specimen comes from a study of T-cell reconstitution after alpha-beta-depleted transplantation in children. The TCRbeta library incorporated unique molecular identifiers. One entry per CDR3 protein, called by TCRdb with MiXCR from the PCR reads. The data contain under 750,000 distinct CDR3 sequences, 23% of them singletons. General observations from the study: Fresh T-cell production supplied most of the T-cell counts and diversity seen one year after transplant. Reportedly, alpha-beta T cells present about two months post-transplant originated from several hundred expanded clones of graft origin. Some patients owed their high day-60 TCRbeta diversity to surviving recipient T cells and thymic progenitors.

Specimen: PBMCs, mostly from graft donor cells, collected 360 days after TCRalphabeta/CD19-depleted stem cell transplant. The TCR comes from a boy under two years old who had a stem cell transplant for acute myeloid leukemia, so the T cells may come from the graft donor. J is TRBJ1-1 and V is TRBV12-3 or TRBV12-4; possible D gene TRBD1, 6 bases. Written as DNA, the CDR3 is TGTGCCAGCTCTACGGGGGCGGCTGAAGCTTTCTTT. It yields the protein CASSTGAAEAFF.